The next 13 T cell receptor beta chains were all read from a single sample in a study of somatic mutations in cytotoxic T cells in rheumatoid arthritis (dated by TCRdb to 2016 to 2017). Preparation of the library involved the immunoSEQ multiplex PCR assay. TCRdb re-hosts the immuneACCESS table, in-frame sequences only. Its copies lack some clones; in the studies checked, an unresolved V gene accounts for under half of them, and the cause for the rest is not known. Present in this sample are approximately 13,000 clones, over 65% of which were seen just once. 25% to 30% of the sample comes from the top ten. Sequenced: CD8+ T cells sorted from blood. The receptor set was obtained from an adult with rheumatoid arthritis.

This rearrangement joins TRBV4-1 to TRBJ2-7; 11 bases fit TRBD1. The CDR3 consists of 16 residues. With V trimmed by 6 bases and J by 3 bases, 10 bases remained unmatched. The germline V gene encodes CDR1 MGHRA and CDR2 YSYEKL. The CDR3, as DNA: TGCGCCAGCAGGCTCAGCGGGACAGGGGGTTTCTACGAGCAGTACTTC. Translated, it gives CASRLSGTGGFYEQYF.

The V and J genes are TRBV25-1 and TRBJ2-2; 8 bases line up with TRBD1. After removal of 9 bases from V and 7 bases from J, the junction contained 4 bases not matched to a gene. This CDR3 is 12 amino acids long. The V gene's germline CDR1 is MGHDK and CDR2 SYGVNS. Here the CDR3 reads CASGQGVGELFF. CDR3 nucleotide sequence: TGTGCCAGTGGACAGGGTGTCGGGGAGCTGTTTTTT. The variable domain in full, with the rest retrieved from reference TRBV25-1 and TRBJ2-2, is EADIYQTPRYLVIGTGKKITLECSQTMGHDKMYWYQQDPGMELHLIHYSYGVNSTEKGDLSSESTVSRIRTEHFPLTLESARPSHTSQYLCASGQGVGELFFGEGSRLTVL.

The count of this clone is one. This chain joins TRBV30 and TRBJ1-2; no reliable D call. The CDR3 loop spans 10 amino acids. Per germline, CDR1 GTSNPN and CDR2 SVGIG (reference sequence). Deletions cut 3 bases from V and 7 bases from J, with 6 bases between. Here the CDR3 reads CAWSEIGYTF. The CDR3 DNA sequence: TGTGCCTGGAGCGAGATTGGCTACACCTTC.

This chain joins TRBV28 and TRBJ1-2; 9 bases agree with TRBD1. V lost 6 bases and J lost 4; bases outside the gene matches: 6. CDR1 is MDHEN, CDR2 SYDVKM, per germline. The CDR3 has 14 amino acids. The CDR3 loop is CASSYRGLSYGYTF. The CDR3, as DNA: TGTGCCAGCAGCTACAGGGGGCTTAGCTATGGCTACACCTTC.

This chain joins TRBV7-6 and TRBJ1-1; D remains ambiguous. Trimming took 1 base from V and 7 from J, leaving 10 bases between them. The CDR3 has 13 residues. CDR1 is SGHVS, CDR2 FNYEAQ, per germline. The CDR3 nucleotides read TGTGCCAGCAGCTTAGGGGAGGTTGGTGAAGCTTTCTTT. Its translation: CASSLGEVGEAFF.

V gene TRBV11-3 combines with J gene TRBJ2-3, with TRBD2 matching 16 bases. Germline V lookup: CDR1 SGHNT, CDR2 YENEEA. Unmatched junction bases numbered 8, after V lost 4 bases and J lost 4 bases. The CDR3 runs 18 residues. The CDR3, as DNA: TGTGCCAGCAGCTCTCCGGGACTAGCGGGGGGGCCTTCAGATACGCAGTATTTT. Translated, it gives CASSSPGLAGGPSDTQYF.

The rearrangement uses TRBV7-9 and TRBJ1-4; the D gene is possibly TRBD1 (5 bases). Trimming pared 0 bases from V and 4 bases from J, leaving 9 bases between. CDR3 length equals 15 residues. Germline CDR1 is SEHNR and CDR2 is FQNEAQ (reference sequence). The CDR3: CASSLAGGGNEKLFF. Written as DNA, the CDR3 is TGTGCCAGCAGCTTAGCCGGGGGAGGTAATGAAAAACTGTTTTTT.

The chain is built from TRBV19 and TRBJ1-2, with 9 bases aligning to TRBD1. Germline CDR1 and CDR2: LNHDA and SQIVND (reference sequence). V shed 4 bases and J 4 bases; nucleotides not matched to a gene: 4. The CDR3 is made up of 14 amino acids. The CDR3 nucleotides read TGTGCCAGTAGTAGAGGACAGGGGCGCTATGGCTACACCTTC. Its translation: CASSRGQGRYGYTF.

A note on this clone: No conserved phenylalanine or tryptophan is present at the end of the CDR3, so a read error is the likely explanation. The limits of the CDR3 on the DNA are not certain, so only TCRdb's listed CDR3 is given. The gene calls are TRBV6-6 and TRBJ2-3; the tabulated D call, TRBD2, remains unverified against the DNA. CDR1 and CDR2 (germline): MNHNY, SVGAGI (reference sequence). Both ends counted, the CDR3 spans 13 residues. The CDR3 loop reads CASSSRTSGGAGI.

This clone was observed a few times. This chain uses TRBV2 with TRBJ1-4; D is possibly TRBD1 (5 bases). Per the germline V gene, CDR1 is SNHLY and CDR2 is FYNNEI. The CDR3 sequence is 11 residues long. V dropped 6 bases and J dropped 8 bases, with 7 bases sitting between them. CDR3 sequence (DNA): TGTGCCAGCAGGGGGCGCGAAAAACTGTTTTTT. Protein: CASRGREKLFF. Using reference TRBV2 and TRBJ1-4 for the parts outside the CDR3, the full variable domain is EPEVTQTPSHQVTQMGQEVILRCVPISNHLYFYWYRQILGQKVEFLVSFYNNEISEKSEIFDDQFSVERPDGSNFTLKIRSTKLEDSAMYFCASRGREKLFFGSGTQLSVL.

J is TRBJ1-4 and V is TRBV6-5; no firm D call. The CDR3 loop spans 15 amino acids. Germline V gives CDR1 MNHEY, CDR2 SVGAGI. Trimming took off 4 bases at V and 0 bases at J, with 9 bases between the two ends. CDR3 protein: CASSFSHATNEKLFF. The CDR3 DNA follows: TGTGCCAGCAGTTTTAGTCATGCAACTAATGAAAAACTGTTTTTT.

This clone was seen a few times. The chain employs TRBV6-6 and TRBJ2-5, with D perhaps TRBD1 or TRBD2 (7 bases each). Trimming pared 8 bases from V and 9 bases from J, leaving 13 bases between. From germline, CDR1 is MNHNY and CDR2 SVGAGI (reference sequence). The CDR3 runs to 11 residues. The CDR3 sequence: CASLQGGAQYF. The CDR3 DNA reads TGTGCCAGCCTGCAGGGGGGGGCCCAGTACTTC.

This CDR3 is CASSLSVIGASSYNSPLHF. The CDR3 DNA reads as TGTGCCAGCAGCTTATCTGTTATAGGGGCGAGCTCCTATAATTCACCCCTCCACTTT. The chain combines TRBV7-9 with TRBJ1-6; weak D call: TRBD1 (5 bases). Looked up from germline, CDR1 is SEHNR and CDR2 is FQNEAQ (reference sequence). Trimming pared 2 bases from V and 0 bases from J, leaving 17 bases between. The CDR3 length is 19 residues.